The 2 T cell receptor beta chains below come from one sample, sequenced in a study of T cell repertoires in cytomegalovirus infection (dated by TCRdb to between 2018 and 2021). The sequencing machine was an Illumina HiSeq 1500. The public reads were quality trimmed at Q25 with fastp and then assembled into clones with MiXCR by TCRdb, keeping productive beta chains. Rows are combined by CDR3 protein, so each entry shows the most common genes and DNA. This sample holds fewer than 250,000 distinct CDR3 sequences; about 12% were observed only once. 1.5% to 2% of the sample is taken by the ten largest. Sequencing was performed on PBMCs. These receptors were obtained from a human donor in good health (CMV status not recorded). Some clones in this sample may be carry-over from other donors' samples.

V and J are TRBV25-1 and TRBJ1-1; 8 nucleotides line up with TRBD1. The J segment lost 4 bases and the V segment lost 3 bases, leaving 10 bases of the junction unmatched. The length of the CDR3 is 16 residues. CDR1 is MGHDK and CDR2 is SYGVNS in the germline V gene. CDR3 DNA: TGTGCCAGCAGTGATCCAGGGGGCGCGGTAACCACTGAAGCTTTCTTT. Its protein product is CASSDPGGAVTTEAFF. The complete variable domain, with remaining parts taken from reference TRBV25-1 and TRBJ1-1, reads EADIYQTPRYLVIGTGKKITLECSQTMGHDKMYWYQQDPGMELHLIHYSYGVNSTEKGDLSSESTVSRIRTEHFPLTLESARPSHTSQYLCASSDPGGAVTTEAFFGQGTRLTVV.

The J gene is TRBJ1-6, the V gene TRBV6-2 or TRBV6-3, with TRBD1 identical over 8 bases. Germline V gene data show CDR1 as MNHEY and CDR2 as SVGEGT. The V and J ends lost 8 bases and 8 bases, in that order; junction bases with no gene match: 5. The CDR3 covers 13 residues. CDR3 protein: CASLDRADSPLHF. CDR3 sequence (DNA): TGTGCCAGCCTGGACAGGGCTGATTCACCCCTCCACTTT.